Each of the 7 T cell receptor beta chains below was sequenced from the same sample in a study of human T cells and chemical hapten exposure. MiXCR was run by TCRdb on the RACE reads, yielding one entry per CDR3 protein. The data contain roughly 74,000 distinct CDR3 sequences, more than 30% of them singletons. Time point of the sample: patch test 1, 2 weeks after DPC sensitization. This sample's treatment: therapeutic diphenylcyclopropenone sensitization with weekly scalp DPC. Here the sequenced sample was whole blood, taken in connection with sensitization to the hapten diphenylcyclopropenone (DPC). The receptors stem from a middle-aged man with alopecia areata. Some clones in this sample may be carry-over from other donors' samples.

This clonotype was counted once. The chain links TRBV2 to TRBJ2-7; D may be TRBD1 or TRBD2 (5 bases each). The germline V and J ends were trimmed by 10 bases and 4 bases, with 14 bases remaining between them. The CDR3 length is 12 residues. Germline CDR1 is SNHLY and CDR2 is FYNNEI. The CDR3 nucleotides are TGTGCCATCTTTGGGGGAGAATACGAGCAGTACTTC. Translating it yields CAIFGGEYEQYF.

The chain carries TRBV6-1 and TRBJ2-1; TRBD2 matches at 8 bases. With 4 bases clipped from V and 3 bases from J, the junction kept 11 bases outside the gene matches. The CDR3 is made up of 17 amino acids. Germline loops: CDR1 MNHNS, CDR2 SASEGT. This chain's CDR3 is CASSALSGGMSYNEQFF. Here the CDR3 DNA reads TGTGCCAGCAGTGCCCTCAGCGGGGGAATGAGCTACAATGAGCAGTTCTTC.

V gene TRBV7-2 combines with J gene TRBJ2-1; D is perhaps TRBD2 (5 bases). In germline, CDR1 is SGHTA, CDR2 FQGNSA. The CDR3 contains 16 residues. V lost 1 base to trimming and J lost 2 bases, with 12 bases between them. Here the CDR3 reads CASSLGGGPTYNEQFF. CDR3 nucleotides: TGTGCCAGCAGCTTAGGAGGAGGACCCACCTACAATGAGCAGTTCTTC.

The chain couples TRBV7-2 to TRBJ2-3; 10 nucleotides agree with TRBD1. The germline CDR1 and CDR2 sequences are SGHTA and FQGNSA. The CDR3 length is 14 residues. Trimming cost V 1 base and J 6 bases; bases outside gene matches: 1. The CDR3 protein is CASSLGTGGDTQYF. The CDR3 coding sequence is TGTGCCAGCAGCTTAGGGACAGGGGGTGATACGCAGTATTTT.

This clonotype was recorded a few times. The chain joins TRBV12-3 or TRBV12-4 to TRBJ1-6, with TRBD1 matching 9 bases. The length of the CDR3 is 17 residues. J was trimmed by 7 bases and V by 4 bases; bases with no gene match: 11. This CDR3 is CASSSRQGVKGNSPLHF. In nucleotides, the CDR3 is TGTGCCAGCAGTTCCCGACAGGGGGTCAAGGGGAATTCACCCCTCCACTTT.

This clonotype has a handful of counts. Here the CDR3 reads CSARDRSTSGRADTQYF. The CDR3 DNA sequence: TGCAGTGCTAGAGATCGGTCTACTAGCGGGAGGGCAGATACGCAGTATTTT. The chain combines TRBV20-1 with TRBJ2-3, with 13 nucleotides matching TRBD2. The CDR3 is made up of 17 amino acids. Unmatched junction bases numbered 7, after V lost 0 bases and J lost 4 bases. Germline values: CDR1 DFQATT, CDR2 SNEGSKA (reference sequence).

This clonotype turned up a few times. This chain links TRBV7-9 with TRBJ2-1; 11 bases map to TRBD2. This CDR3 is built from 17 residues. The J segment lost 6 bases and the V segment lost 5 bases, leaving 12 bases of the junction unmatched. CDR1 SEHNR and CDR2 FQNEAQ come from the germline V gene (reference sequence). CDR3 sequence: CASSTGLAGPRGNEQFF. The CDR3 DNA is TGTGCCAGCAGCACCGGACTAGCGGGCCCCAGGGGCAATGAGCAGTTCTTC.